The subject of this entry is one TCR beta chain. Its antigen is unknown. Chemo-refractory metastatic non-small-cell lung cancer patients received focal radiation with ipilimumab CTLA-4 blockade. This sample was included in a study of radiotherapy plus CTLA-4 blockade in lung cancer. Study-level background: Objective responses were documented in around 18% of patients, with disease control in 25% to 35%.

The junction had 4 bases not matched to a gene; V was cut back by 4 bases and J by 4 bases. CDR1 LNHDA and CDR2 SQIVND come from the germline V gene (reference sequence). The CDR3 runs 14 residues. General observations from the study: Some TCR clones had been derived from tumors. These clones expanded in peripheral blood after radiotherapy plus ipilimumab. Alongside interferon-beta, early blood T cell clone dynamics were reportedly the best predictor of response.

This table comes from immunoSEQ multiplex PCR, and its TCRdb copy is limited to in-frame clones, with some not included. This repertoire shows tens of thousands of clones, about three quarters found once; its top ten account for almost 4%. The V gene is TRBV19, the J gene TRBJ2-5, with 9 bases matching TRBD2. The TCR was taken from a human donor with non-small cell lung cancer who had a partial response to radiotherapy plus ipilimumab. This specimen consisted of peripheral blood, obtained from a patient treated with radiotherapy plus ipilimumab. The CDR3, as DNA: TGTGCCAGTAGTAGCTTTAGCGGGGGAGAGACCCAGTACTTC. Protein: CASSSFSGGETQYF.